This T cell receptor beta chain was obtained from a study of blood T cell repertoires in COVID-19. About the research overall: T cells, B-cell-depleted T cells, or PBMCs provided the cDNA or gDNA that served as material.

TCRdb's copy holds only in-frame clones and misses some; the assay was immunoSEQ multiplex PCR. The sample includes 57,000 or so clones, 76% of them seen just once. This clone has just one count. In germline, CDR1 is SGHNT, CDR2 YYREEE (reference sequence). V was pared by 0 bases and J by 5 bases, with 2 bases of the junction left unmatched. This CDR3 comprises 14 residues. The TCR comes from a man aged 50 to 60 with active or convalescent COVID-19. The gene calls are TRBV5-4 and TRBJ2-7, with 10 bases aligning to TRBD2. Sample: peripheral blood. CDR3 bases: TGTGCCAGCAGCTTGGGTAGCGGGGGGCACGAGCAGTACTTC. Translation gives CASSLGSGGHEQYF.